The 7 T cell receptor beta chains below all came from one sample that was sequenced in a study of blood T cell repertoires in COVID-19. Assay: immunoSEQ multiplex PCR; the TCRdb copy retains only in-frame clones and omits some. The top ten hold around 4.3% of the sample, which has 300,000 to 350,000 clones, nearly 90% seen once. Material for sequencing was PBMCs or T cells enriched from blood (not recorded which). The source of these receptors is a woman under 30 with acute COVID-19.

This clone has a handful of counts. The chain combines TRBV12-3 or TRBV12-4 with TRBJ2-1, with D tentatively TRBD1 (6 bases). The CDR3 spans 13 residues. V lost 6 bases to trimming and J lost 4 bases, with 10 bases between them. The CDR3 bases are TGTGCCAGCAGCCCGGACAGATACAATGAGCAGTTCTTC. It codes for CASSPDRYNEQFF.

CDR3 sequence: CSVGARVTGYTEAFF. The CDR3 coding sequence is TGCAGCGTGGGGGCTAGAGTAACGGGTTACACTGAAGCTTTCTTT. The J gene is TRBJ1-1, the V gene TRBV29-1; perhaps TRBD1 as D (6 bases). The CDR3 spans 15 residues. V shed 6 bases and J shed 3 bases, with 20 bases lying between them. Germline CDR1 SQVTM, CDR2 ANQGSEA.

The CDR3 nucleotides are TGTGCCAGCAGACGGACAGGGGCTATGAACACTGAAGCTTTCTTT. Its protein is CASRRTGAMNTEAFF. V usage is TRBV6-5 and J usage is TRBJ1-1, with TRBD1 identical over 9 bases. This CDR3 has 15 amino acids. V was clipped by 6 bases and J by 0 bases; unmatched bases: 5. CDR1 is MNHEY, CDR2 SVGAGI, per germline.

This rearrangement joins TRBV9 to TRBJ2-7; the D is unclear. The V gene's germline CDR1 is SGDLS and CDR2 YYNGEE. CDR3 size: 15 residues. Trimming removed 5 bases at V and 1 base at J, with 16 bases between. The CDR3 sequence: CASSPLAAQSYEQYF. CDR3 nucleotide sequence: TGTGCCAGCAGTCCACTTGCGGCCCAGTCCTACGAGCAGTACTTC.

V usage is TRBV19 and J usage is TRBJ1-1, with a possible D match to TRBD1 (6 bases). V lost 4 bases and J 6 bases, leaving 15 bases between the germline ends. The CDR3 loop spans 14 amino acids. The germline CDR1 and CDR2 sequences are LNHDA and SQIVND (reference sequence). Here the CDR3 DNA reads TGTGCCAGTAGTACTATCGCCGAGGGGGCTGAAGCTTTCTTT. Protein: CASSTIAEGAEAFF.

The chain is built from TRBV27 and TRBJ1-2; 7 bases are a match to TRBD1. Per the germline V gene, CDR1 is MNHEY and CDR2 is SMNVEV (reference sequence). J was trimmed by 4 bases and V by 3 bases; bases with no gene match: 2. This CDR3 is built from 13 residues. The CDR3 is CASSLRGLYGYTF. DNA of the CDR3: TGTGCCAGCAGTTTGAGGGGGCTCTATGGCTACACCTTC.

This sequence joins TRBV28 and TRBJ2-3, with TRBD2 matching 7 bases. The CDR3 sequence is 14 residues long. V trimming: 6 bases; J trimming: 7 bases; junction bases outside the gene matches: 10. CDR1 is MDHEN, CDR2 SYDVKM, per germline. The CDR3 DNA reads TGTGCCAGCAGGAGGAGCGGGGAGCTAAATACGCAGTATTTT. Amino acids: CASRRSGELNTQYF. Looking up the rest from reference TRBV28 and TRBJ2-3 gives the full variable domain: DVKVTQSSRYLVKRTGEKVFLECVQDMDHENMFWYRQDPGLGLRLIYFSYDVKMKEKGDIPEGYSVSREKKERFSLILESASTNQTSMYLCASRRSGELNTQYFGPGTRLTVL.